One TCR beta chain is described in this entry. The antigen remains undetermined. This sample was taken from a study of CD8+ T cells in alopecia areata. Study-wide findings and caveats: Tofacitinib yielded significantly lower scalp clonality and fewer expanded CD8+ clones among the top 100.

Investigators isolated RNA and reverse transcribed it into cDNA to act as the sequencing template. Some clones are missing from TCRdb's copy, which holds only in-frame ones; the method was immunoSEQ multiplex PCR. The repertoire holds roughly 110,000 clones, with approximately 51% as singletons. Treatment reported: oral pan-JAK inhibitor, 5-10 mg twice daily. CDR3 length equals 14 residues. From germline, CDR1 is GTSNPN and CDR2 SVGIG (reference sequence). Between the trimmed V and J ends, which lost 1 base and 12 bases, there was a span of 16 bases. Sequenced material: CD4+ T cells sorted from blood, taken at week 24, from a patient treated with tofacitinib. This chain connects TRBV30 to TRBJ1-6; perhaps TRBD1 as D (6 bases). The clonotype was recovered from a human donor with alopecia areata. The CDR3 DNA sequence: TGTGCCTGGAGTGAGCGCGACAGGAAAGGACCCCTCCACTTT. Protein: CAWSERDRKGPLHF.